This T cell receptor (beta chain) appears in the sequencing data of a study of early T cells in non-severe SARS-CoV-2 infection. In TCRdb, the 5' RACE reads were re-called with MiXCR into one record per CDR3 protein. The sample lists about 68,000 distinct CDR3 sequences; 9% to 15% were seen once. The CDR3 has 15 residues. Germline assignment: CDR1 SGHRS and CDR2 YFSETQ. In the case of this clonotype: A much more abundant neighbour one base away suggests this may be a read error.

The source material was whole blood. The sequence came from an adult who was a healthcare worker with PCR-confirmed SARS-CoV-2 infection or an uninfected control (not recorded which). V is TRBV5-1 and J is TRBJ2-5; D assignment may be TRBD1 or TRBD2 (5 bases each). The DNA end favors TRBJ2-1, so the J call may be wrong. The CDR3 bases are TGCGCCAGCAGCACCCCTCGGGACCCCCAAGAGACCCAGTTCTTC. Translation gives CASSTPRDPQETQFF.